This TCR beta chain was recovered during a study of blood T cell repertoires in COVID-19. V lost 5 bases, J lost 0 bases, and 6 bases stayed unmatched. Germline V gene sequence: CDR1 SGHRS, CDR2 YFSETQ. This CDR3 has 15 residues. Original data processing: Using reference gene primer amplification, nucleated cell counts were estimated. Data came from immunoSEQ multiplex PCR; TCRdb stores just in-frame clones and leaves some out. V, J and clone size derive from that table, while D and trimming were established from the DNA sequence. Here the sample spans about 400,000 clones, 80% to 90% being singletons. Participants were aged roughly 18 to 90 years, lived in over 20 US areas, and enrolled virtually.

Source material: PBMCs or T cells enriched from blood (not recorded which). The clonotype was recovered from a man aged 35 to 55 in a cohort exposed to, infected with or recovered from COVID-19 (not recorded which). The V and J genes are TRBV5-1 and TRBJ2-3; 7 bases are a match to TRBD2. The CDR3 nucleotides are TGCGCCAGCAGACCTAGCGGCTTGAGCACAGATACGCAGTATTTT. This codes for CASRPSGLSTDTQYF.